This TCR beta chain was captured by sequencing in a study of shared clonotypes between healthy human individuals. Study-level findings and limits: Clonotype sharing across several donors was observed for around 4.5% of naive CD4 clonotypes. Clonotypes shared by all four donors outscored non-shared clonotypes in generation probability.

Germline assignment: CDR1 SGHTA and CDR2 FQGNSA. This CDR3 comprises 16 residues. V was pared by 5 bases and J by 7 bases, with 14 bases of the junction left unmatched. Genomic DNA (from each subset) was split evenly across several immunoSEQ plates. Some clones are missing from TCRdb's copy, which holds only in-frame ones; the method was immunoSEQ multiplex PCR. The sample holds over a million clones, approximately 97% seen once. This clone was detected once. Its antigen is undetermined. The chain recombines TRBV7-2 with TRBJ1-5; the match to TRBD1 covers 7 bases. This TCR was sampled from a man under 40 in good health. Sequenced material: naive CD4+ T cells sorted from blood. Subset described: CD45RA+ positively selected. The CDR3 DNA reads as TGTGCCAGCAGCCCCAGGGGGGGCCAGGGGATCCAGCCCCAGCATTTT. Translated, it gives CASSPRGGQGIQPQHF.